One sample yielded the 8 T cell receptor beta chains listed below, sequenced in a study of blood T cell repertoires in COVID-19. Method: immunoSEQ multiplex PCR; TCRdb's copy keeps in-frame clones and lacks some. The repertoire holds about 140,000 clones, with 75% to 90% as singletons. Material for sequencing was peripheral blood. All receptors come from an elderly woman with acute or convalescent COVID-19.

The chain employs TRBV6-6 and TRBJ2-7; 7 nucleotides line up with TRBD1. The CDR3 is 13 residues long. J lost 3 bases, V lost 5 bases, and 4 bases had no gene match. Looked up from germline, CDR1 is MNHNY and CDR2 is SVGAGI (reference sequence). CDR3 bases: TGTGCCAGCAGTCTTCAGGGGGTCTACGAGCAGTACTTC. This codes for CASSLQGVYEQYF.

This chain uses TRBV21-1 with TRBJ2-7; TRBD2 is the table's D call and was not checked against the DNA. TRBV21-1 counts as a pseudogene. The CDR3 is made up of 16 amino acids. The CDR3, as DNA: TGTGCCAGCAGGGCGACCGGGACTAGCGGCTCCTACGAGCAGTACTTC. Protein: CASRATGTSGSYEQYF.

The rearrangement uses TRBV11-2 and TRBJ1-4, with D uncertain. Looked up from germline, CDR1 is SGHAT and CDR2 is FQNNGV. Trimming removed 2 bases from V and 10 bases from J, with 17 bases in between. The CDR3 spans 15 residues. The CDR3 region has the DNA TGTGCCAGCAGCTTAATTAATGGGCCGGTCGGAAAACTGTTTTTT. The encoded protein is CASSLINGPVGKLFF.

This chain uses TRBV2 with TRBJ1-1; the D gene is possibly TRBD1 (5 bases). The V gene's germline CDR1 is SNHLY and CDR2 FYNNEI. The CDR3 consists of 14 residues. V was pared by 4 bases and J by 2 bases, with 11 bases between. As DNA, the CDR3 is TGTGCCAGCAGTGCTTGGGGCTTTAACACTGAAGCTTTCTTT. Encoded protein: CASSAWGFNTEAFF.

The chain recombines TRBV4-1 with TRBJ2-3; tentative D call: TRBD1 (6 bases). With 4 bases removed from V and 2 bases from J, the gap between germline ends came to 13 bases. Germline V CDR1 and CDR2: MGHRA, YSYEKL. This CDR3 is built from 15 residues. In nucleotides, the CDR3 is TGCGCCAGCAGCCGCACAGGGCCCCTCACAGATACGCAGTATTTT. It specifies CASSRTGPLTDTQYF.

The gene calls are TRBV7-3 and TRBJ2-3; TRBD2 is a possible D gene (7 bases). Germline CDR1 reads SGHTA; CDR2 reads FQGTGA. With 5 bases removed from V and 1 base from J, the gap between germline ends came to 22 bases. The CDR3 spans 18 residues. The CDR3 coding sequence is TGTGCCAGCAGCCAAGCCCCGGGTGGGGGGGGGCGCACAGATACGCAGTATTTT. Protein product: CASSQAPGGGGRTDTQYF.

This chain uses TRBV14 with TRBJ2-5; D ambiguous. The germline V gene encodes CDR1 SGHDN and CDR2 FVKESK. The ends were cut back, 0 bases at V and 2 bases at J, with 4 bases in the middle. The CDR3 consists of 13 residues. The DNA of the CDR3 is TGTGCCAGCAGCCAAGACCAACAAGAGACCCAGTACTTC. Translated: CASSQDQQETQYF.

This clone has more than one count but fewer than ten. The CDR3 bases are TGTGCCAGCAGCGCCGCAGGGAAACTGGATGGCTACACCTTC. Its protein is CASSAAGKLDGYTF. The chain carries TRBV9 and TRBJ1-2; the D gene is possibly TRBD1 (5 bases). With 3 bases removed from V and 6 bases from J, the gap between germline ends came to 15 bases. The CDR3 sequence is 14 residues long. Germline CDR1 SGDLS, CDR2 YYNGEE.